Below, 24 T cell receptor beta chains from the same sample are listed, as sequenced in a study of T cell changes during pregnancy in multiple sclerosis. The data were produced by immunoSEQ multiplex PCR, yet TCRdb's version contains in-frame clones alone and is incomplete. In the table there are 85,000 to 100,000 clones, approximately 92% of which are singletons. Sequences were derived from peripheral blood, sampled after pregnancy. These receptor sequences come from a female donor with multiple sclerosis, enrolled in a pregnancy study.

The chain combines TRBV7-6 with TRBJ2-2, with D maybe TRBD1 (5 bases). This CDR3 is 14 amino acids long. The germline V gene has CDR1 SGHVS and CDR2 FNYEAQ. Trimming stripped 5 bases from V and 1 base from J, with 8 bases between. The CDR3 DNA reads TGTGCCAGCAGCCTCCAGGGGAACACCGGGGAGCTGTTTTTT. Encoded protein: CASSLQGNTGELFF. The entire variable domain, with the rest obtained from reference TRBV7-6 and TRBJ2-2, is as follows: GAGVSQSPRYKVTKRGQDVALRCDPISGHVSLYWYRQALGQGPEFLTYFNYEAQQDKSGLPNDRFSAERPEGSISTLTIQRTEQRDSAMYRCASSLQGNTGELFFGEGSRLTVL.

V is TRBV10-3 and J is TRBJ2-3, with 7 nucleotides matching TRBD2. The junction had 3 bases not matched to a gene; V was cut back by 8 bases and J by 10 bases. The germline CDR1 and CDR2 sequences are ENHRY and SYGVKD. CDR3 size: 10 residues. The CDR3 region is CAIGGDAQYF. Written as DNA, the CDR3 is TGTGCCATCGGGGGGGACGCGCAGTATTTT.

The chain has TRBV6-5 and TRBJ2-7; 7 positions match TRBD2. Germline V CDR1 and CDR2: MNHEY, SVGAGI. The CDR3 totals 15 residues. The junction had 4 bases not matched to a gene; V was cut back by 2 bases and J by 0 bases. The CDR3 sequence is CASSYEAGSSYEQYF. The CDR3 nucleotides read TGTGCCAGCAGTTACGAAGCGGGGAGCTCCTACGAGCAGTACTTC.

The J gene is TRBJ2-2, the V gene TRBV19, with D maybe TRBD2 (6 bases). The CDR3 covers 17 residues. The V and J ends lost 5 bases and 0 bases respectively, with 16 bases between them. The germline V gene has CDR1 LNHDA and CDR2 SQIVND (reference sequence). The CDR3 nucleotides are TGTGCCAGTAGTGACCCTAGGGGCGGGACGAACACCGGGGAGCTGTTTTTT. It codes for CASSDPRGGTNTGELFF.

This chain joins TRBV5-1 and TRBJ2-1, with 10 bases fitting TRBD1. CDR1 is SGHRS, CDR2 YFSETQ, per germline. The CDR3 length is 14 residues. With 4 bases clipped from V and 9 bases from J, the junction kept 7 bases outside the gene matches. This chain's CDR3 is CASSPGTGAGEQFF. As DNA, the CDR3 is TGCGCCAGCAGCCCCGGGACAGGGGCGGGTGAGCAGTTCTTC.

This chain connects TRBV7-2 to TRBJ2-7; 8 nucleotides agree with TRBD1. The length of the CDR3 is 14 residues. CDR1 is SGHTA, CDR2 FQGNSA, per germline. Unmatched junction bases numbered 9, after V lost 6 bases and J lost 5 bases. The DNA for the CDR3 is TGTGCCAGCAGACCTGGGACAGGTAACAACGAGCAGTACTTC. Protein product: CASRPGTGNNEQYF.

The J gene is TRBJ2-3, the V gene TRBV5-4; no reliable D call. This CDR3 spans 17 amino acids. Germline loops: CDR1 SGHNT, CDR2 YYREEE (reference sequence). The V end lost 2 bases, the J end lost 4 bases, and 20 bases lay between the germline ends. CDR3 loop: CASSFLAGSATSDTQYF. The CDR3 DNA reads TGTGCCAGCAGCTTTCTGGCAGGATCGGCTACGTCAGATACGCAGTATTTT. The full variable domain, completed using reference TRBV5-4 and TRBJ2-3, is ETGVTQSPTHLIKTRGQQVTLRCSSQSGHNTVSWYQQALGQGPQFIFQYYREEENGRGNFPPRFSGLQFPNYSSELNVNALELDDSALYLCASSFLAGSATSDTQYFGPGTRLTVL.

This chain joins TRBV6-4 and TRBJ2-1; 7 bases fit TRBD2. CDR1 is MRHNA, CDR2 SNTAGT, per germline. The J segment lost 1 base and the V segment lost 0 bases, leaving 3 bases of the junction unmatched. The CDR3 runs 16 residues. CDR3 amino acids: CASSDSTGGSYNEQFF. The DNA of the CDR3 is TGTGCCAGCAGTGACTCGACCGGGGGGTCCTACAATGAGCAGTTCTTC.

The CDR3 DNA is TGTGCCAGCAGCCCAGACAGGGGGAGATGGTGGGAGCAGTACTTC. This gives the protein CASSPDRGRWWEQYF. J is TRBJ2-7 and V is TRBV5-6; 9 bases map to TRBD1. The junction had 12 bases not matched to a gene; V was cut back by 4 bases and J by 7 bases. The CDR3 extends over 15 amino acids. The germline gives CDR1 SGHDT, CDR2 YYEEEE.

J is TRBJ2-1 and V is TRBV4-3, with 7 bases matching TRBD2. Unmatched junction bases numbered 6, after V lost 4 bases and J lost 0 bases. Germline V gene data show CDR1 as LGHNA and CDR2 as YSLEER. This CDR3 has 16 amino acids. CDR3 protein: CASSRNIAGSYNEQFF. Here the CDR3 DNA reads TGCGCCAGCAGCCGGAACATAGCGGGCTCCTACAATGAGCAGTTCTTC.

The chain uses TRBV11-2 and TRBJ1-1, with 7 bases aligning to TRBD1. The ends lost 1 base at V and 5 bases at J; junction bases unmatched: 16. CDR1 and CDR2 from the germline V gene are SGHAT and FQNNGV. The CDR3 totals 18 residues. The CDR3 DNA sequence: TGTGCCAGCAGCTTAGCCGCAGGGGGGAAATGGGTTCGGACTGAAGCTTTCTTT. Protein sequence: CASSLAAGGKWVRTEAFF.

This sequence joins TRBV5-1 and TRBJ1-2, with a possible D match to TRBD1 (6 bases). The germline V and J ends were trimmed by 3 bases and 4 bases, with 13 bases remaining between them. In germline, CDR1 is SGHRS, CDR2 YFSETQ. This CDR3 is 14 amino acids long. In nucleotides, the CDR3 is TGCGCCAGCAGCTCACAGACAGGCACCTATGGCTACACCTTC. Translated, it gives CASSSQTGTYGYTF.

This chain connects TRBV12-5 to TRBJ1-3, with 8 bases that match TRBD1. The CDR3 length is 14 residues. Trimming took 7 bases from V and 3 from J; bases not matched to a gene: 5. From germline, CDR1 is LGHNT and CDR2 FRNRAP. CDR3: CASAGQGDGNTIYF. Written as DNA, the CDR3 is TGTGCTAGTGCCGGACAGGGCGATGGAAACACCATATATTTT. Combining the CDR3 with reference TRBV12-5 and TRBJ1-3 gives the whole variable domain DARVTQTPRHKVTEMGQEVTMRCQPILGHNTVFWYRQTMMQGLELLAYFRNRAPLDDSGMPKDRFSAEMPDATLATLKIQPSEPRDSAVYFCASAGQGDGNTIYFGEGSWLTVV.

CDR3 nucleotide sequence: TGTGCCAGCAGCCATGACTGGGATACGCAGTATTTT. This sequence encodes CASSHDWDTQYF. The chain joins TRBV7-8 to TRBJ2-3, with no clear D. The CDR3 covers 12 residues. Germline CDR1 and CDR2: SGHVS and FQNEAQ. The ends were cut back, 5 bases at V and 6 bases at J, with 9 bases in the middle.

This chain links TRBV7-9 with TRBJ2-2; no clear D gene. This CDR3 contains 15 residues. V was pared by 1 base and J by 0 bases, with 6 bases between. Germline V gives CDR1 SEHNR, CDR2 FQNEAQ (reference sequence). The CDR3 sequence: CASSLDGPNTGELFF. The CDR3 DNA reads TGTGCCAGCAGCTTAGACGGTCCGAACACCGGGGAGCTGTTTTTT.

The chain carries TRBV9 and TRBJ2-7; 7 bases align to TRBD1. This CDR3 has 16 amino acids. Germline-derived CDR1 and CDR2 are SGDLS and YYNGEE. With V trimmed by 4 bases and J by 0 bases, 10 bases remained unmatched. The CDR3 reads CASSRGQPLSSYEQYF. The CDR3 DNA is TGTGCCAGCAGCCGGGGACAGCCCTTAAGCTCCTACGAGCAGTACTTC.

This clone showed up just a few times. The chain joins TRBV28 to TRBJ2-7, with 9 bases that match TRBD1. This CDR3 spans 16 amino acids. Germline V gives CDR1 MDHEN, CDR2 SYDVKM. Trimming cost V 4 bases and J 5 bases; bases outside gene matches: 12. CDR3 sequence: CASSSTTGGGVHEQYF. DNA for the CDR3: TGTGCCAGCAGTTCTACTACAGGGGGCGGGGTACACGAGCAGTACTTC. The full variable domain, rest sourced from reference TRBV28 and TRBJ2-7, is DVKVTQSSRYLVKRTGEKVFLECVQDMDHENMFWYRQDPGLGLRLIYFSYDVKMKEKGDIPEGYSVSREKKERFSLILESASTNQTSMYLCASSSTTGGGVHEQYFGPGTRLTVT.

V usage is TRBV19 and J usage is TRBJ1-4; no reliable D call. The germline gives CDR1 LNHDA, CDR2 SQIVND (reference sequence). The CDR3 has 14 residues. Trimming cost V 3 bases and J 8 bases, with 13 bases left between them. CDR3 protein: CASSMKGGREKLFF. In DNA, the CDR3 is TGTGCCAGTAGTATGAAAGGAGGGCGGGAAAAACTGTTTTTT.

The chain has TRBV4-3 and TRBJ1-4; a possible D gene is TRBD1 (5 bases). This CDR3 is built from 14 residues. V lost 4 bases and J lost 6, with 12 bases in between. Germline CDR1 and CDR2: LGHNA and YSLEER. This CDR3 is CASSPGRGDEKLFF. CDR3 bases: TGCGCCAGCAGCCCGGGGAGGGGAGATGAAAAACTGTTTTTT.

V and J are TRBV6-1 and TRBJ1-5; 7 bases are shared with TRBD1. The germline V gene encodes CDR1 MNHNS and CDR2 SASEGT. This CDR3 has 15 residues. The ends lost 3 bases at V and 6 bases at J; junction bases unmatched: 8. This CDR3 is CASSDGTAGGQPQHF. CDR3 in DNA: TGTGCCAGCAGTGACGGGACAGCCGGGGGTCAGCCCCAGCATTTT.

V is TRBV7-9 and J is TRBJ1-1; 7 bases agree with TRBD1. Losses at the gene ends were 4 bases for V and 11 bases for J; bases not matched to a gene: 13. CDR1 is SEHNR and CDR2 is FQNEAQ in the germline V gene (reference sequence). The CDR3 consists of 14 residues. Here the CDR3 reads CASSYKGDSRWAFF. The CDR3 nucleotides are TGTGCCAGCAGCTACAAGGGGGACAGCCGGTGGGCTTTCTTT.

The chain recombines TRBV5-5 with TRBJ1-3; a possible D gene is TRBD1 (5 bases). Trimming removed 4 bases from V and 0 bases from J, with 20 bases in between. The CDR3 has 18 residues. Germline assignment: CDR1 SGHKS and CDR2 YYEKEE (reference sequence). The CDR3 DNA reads TGTGCCAGCAGCGTGGAAGGGGCAGGTGGGGCCTCTGGAAACACCATATATTTT. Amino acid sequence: CASSVEGAGGASGNTIYF.

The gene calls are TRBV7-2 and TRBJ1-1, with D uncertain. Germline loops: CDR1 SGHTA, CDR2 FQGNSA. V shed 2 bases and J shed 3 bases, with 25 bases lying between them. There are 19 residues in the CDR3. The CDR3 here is CASSLLTPRLRKSDTEAFF. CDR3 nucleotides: TGTGCCAGCAGCTTACTCACCCCACGTCTCCGTAAGTCGGACACTGAAGCTTTCTTT.

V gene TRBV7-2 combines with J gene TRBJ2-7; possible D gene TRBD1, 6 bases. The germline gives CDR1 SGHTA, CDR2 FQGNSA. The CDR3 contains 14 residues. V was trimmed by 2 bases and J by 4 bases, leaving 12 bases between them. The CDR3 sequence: CASSLLTGEYEQYF. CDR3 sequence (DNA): TGTGCCAGCAGCTTATTGACAGGAGAGTACGAGCAGTACTTC. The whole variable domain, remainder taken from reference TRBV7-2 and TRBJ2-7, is GAGVSQSPSNKVTEKGKDVELRCDPISGHTALYWYRQSLGQGLEFLIYFQGNSAPDKSGLPSDRFSAERTGGSVSTLTIQRTQQEDSAVYLCASSLLTGEYEQYFGPGTRLTVT.